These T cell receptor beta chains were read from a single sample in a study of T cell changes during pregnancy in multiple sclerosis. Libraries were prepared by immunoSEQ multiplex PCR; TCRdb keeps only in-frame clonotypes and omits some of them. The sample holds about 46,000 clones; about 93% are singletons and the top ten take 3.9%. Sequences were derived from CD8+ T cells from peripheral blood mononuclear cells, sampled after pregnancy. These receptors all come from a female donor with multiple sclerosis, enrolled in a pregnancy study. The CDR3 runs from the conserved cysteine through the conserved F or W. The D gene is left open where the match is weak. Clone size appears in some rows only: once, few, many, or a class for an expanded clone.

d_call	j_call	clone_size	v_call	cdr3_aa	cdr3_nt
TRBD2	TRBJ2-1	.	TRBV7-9	CASSPRTSGSRDEQFF	TGTGCCAGCAGCCCCCGGACTAGCGGGAGTCGTGATGAGCAGTTCTTC
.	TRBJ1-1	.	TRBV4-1	CASSQDGWEALNTEAFF	TGCGCCAGCAGCCAAGATGGATGGGAGGCTTTGAACACTGAAGCTTTCTTT
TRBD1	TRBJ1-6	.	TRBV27	CASSWDRVGSPLHF	TGTGCCAGCAGTTGGGACAGGGTAGGGTCACCCCTCCACTTT
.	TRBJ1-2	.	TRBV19	CASRGDRPYGYTF	TGTGCCAGTAGAGGAGACAGGCCCTATGGCTACACCTTC
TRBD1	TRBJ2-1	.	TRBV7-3	CASSPPGQGWNEQFF	TGTGCCAGCAGCCCCCCGGGACAGGGGTGGAATGAGCAGTTCTTC
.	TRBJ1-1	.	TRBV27	CASSHVGGATEAFF	TGTGCCAGCAGCCATGTAGGGGGGGCCACTGAAGCTTTCTTT
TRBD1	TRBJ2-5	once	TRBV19	CASSTGTGGPETQYF	TGTGCCAGTAGTACCGGGACAGGGGGGCCGGAGACCCAGTACTTC
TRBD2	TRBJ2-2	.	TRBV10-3	CAISEPSSGSNLGELFF	TGTGCCATCAGTGAGCCCTCTAGCGGGAGTAATCTCGGGGAGCTGTTTTTT
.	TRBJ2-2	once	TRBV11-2	CASTHAVAVGELFF	TGTGCCAGCACCCACGCGGTAGCGGTCGGGGAGCTGTTTTTT
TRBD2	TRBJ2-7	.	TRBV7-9	CASSPTRKREGRYEQYF	TGTGCCAGCAGCCCCACAAGAAAGCGGGAGGGCCGGTACGAGCAGTACTTC
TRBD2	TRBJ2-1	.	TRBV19	CASSSPLAENYNEQFF	TGTGCCAGTAGTTCCCCGCTAGCGGAGAATTACAATGAGCAGTTCTTC
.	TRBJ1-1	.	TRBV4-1	CASSQVQAVNTEAFF	TGCGCCAGCAGCCAAGTTCAGGCCGTGAACACTGAAGCTTTCTTT
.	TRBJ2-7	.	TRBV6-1	CASSEYTGSYEQYF	TGTGCCAGCAGTGAATATACGGGATCCTACGAGCAGTACTTC
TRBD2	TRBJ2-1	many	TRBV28	CASSWGTSGEQFF	TGTGCCAGCAGCTGGGGGACTAGCGGTGAGCAGTTCTTC
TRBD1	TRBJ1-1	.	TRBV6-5	CASGIQGGTEAFF	TGTGCCAGCGGGATCCAGGGGGGCACTGAAGCTTTCTTT
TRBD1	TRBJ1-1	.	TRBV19	CASSIGQGSEAFF	TGTGCCAGTAGTATCGGACAGGGGTCTGAAGCTTTCTTT
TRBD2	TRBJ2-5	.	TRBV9	CASSAGTSGGETQYF	TGTGCCAGCAGCGCTGGGACTAGCGGGGGAGAGACCCAGTACTTC
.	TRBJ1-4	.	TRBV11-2	CASSPEQGTNEKLFF	TGTGCCAGCAGCCCAGAACAGGGAACTAATGAAAAACTGTTTTTT
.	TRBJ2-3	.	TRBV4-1	CASSQAGQSPRTDTQYF	TGCGCCAGCAGCCAGGCCGGACAGTCACCGCGCACAGATACGCAGTATTTT
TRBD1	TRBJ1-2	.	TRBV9	CASSVDLNIGTAQGYTF	TGTGCCAGCAGCGTAGATCTCAACATTGGGACAGCCCAGGGCTACACCTTC
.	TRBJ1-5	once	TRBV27	CASSLYAGDNQPQHF	TGTGCCAGCAGTTTATACGCAGGGGACAATCAGCCCCAGCATTTT
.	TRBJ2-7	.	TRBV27	CASSLGGYEQYF	TGTGCCAGCAGTTTAGGGGGGTACGAGCAGTACTTC
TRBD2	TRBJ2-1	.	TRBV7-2	CASSLGLAGDHPYNEQFF	TGTGCCAGCAGCTTGGGACTAGCGGGGGACCATCCCTACAATGAGCAGTTCTTC
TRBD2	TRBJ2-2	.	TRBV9	CASSGTSGELFF	TGTGCCTCCTCCGGGACTAGCGGGGAGCTGTTTTTT
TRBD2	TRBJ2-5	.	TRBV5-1	CASSLAGRVQETQYF	TGCGCCAGCAGCTTAGCGGGGAGGGTCCAAGAGACCCAGTACTTC
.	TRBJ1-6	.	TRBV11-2	CASSSPEGWSYNSPLHF	TGTGCCAGCAGCTCCCCCGAGGGTTGGTCCTATAATTCACCCCTCCACTTT
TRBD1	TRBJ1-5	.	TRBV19	CASSRQGQGRYSNQPQHF	TGTGCCAGTAGTAGGCAGGGACAGGGAAGATATAGCAATCAGCCCCAGCATTTT
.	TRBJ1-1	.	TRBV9	CASSVEQGMNTEAFF	TGTGCCAGCAGCGTAGAGCAGGGGATGAACACTGAAGCTTTCTTT
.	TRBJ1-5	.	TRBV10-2	CASSERRVFDSNQPQHF	TGCGCCAGCAGTGAACGCAGGGTATTCGACAGCAATCAGCCCCAGCATTTT
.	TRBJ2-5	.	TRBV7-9	CASSLVYQETQYF	TGTGCCAGCAGCTTAGTCTATCAAGAGACCCAGTACTTC
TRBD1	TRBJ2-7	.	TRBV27	CASSTGTGPYEQYF	TGTGCCAGCTCAACGGGGACAGGGCCCTACGAGCAGTACTTC
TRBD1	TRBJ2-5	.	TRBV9	CASSDRDSEETQYF	TGTGCCAGCAGCGACCGGGACAGTGAAGAGACCCAGTACTTC
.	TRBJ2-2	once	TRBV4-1	CASSPVSLALGELFF	TGCGCCAGCAGCCCCGTCTCCCTAGCCCTCGGGGAGCTGTTTTTT